These 9 T cell receptor beta chains originate from one sample sequenced in a study of follicular helper T cells after annual influenza vaccination. Clones were sequenced by immunoSEQ multiplex PCR, and TCRdb holds only the in-frame ones, with some missing. This sample has 1,000 or so clones, with approximately 84% found just once. Time point reported: 2015-2016 season, 7 days after influenza vaccination. The specimen comprised CXCR5+ CD38- circulating T follicular helper cells from blood, sampled 7 days after influenza vaccination. The subset: circulating Tfh, non-naive CD4+CXCR5+PD-1+ (ICOS+CD38+ or ICOS-CD38-). The receptor source for this set is an adult who received the influenza vaccine.

The chain recombines TRBV5-1 with TRBJ2-2; 9 bases line up with TRBD2. V trimming: 4 bases; J trimming: 7 bases; junction bases outside the gene matches: 14. The CDR3 spans 17 residues. From germline, CDR1 is SGHRS and CDR2 YFSETQ. This chain's CDR3 is CASSASGTSRAGGELFF. The CDR3 DNA is TGCGCCAGCAGCGCTTCCGGGACTAGCAGGGCAGGCGGGGAGCTGTTTTTT.

The chain employs TRBV5-1 and TRBJ2-7; 9 bases are shared with TRBD1. V was clipped by 2 bases and J by 6 bases; unmatched bases: 6. The CDR3 is 14 residues long. CDR1 and CDR2 (germline): SGHRS, YFSETQ. DNA for the CDR3: TGCGCCAGCAGCTTTTCGGGACAGGGTAGCGAGCAGTACTTC. Protein: CASSFSGQGSEQYF.

This chain uses TRBV9 with TRBJ2-3, with a tentative D call TRBD2 (7 bases). From germline, CDR1 is SGDLS and CDR2 YYNGEE. The CDR3 covers 16 residues. The germline V and J ends were trimmed by 0 bases and 7 bases, with 18 bases remaining between them. CDR3 loop: CASSVEPLGGRNTQYF. In DNA form, the CDR3 reads TGTGCCAGCAGCGTAGAACCCCTGGGGGGGCGGAATACGCAGTATTTT.

On this clone itself: The CDR3 carries no conserved terminal phenylalanine or tryptophan, so it likely arises from a read error. J is TRBJ1-2 and V is TRBV30; TRBD1 agrees at 7 bases. In germline, CDR1 is GTSNPN, CDR2 SVGIG (reference sequence). With 7 bases clipped from V and 8 bases from J, the junction kept 7 bases outside the gene matches. The length of the CDR3 is 11 residues. CDR3 residues: CAYIQGYGYTL. In nucleotides, the CDR3 is TGTGCCTACATACAGGGGTACGGCTACACCCTC.

The chain couples TRBV28 to TRBJ1-2, with 10 bases lining up with TRBD1. This CDR3 region has 15 residues. V shed 1 base and J 9 bases; nucleotides not matched to a gene: 8. CDR1 is MDHEN and CDR2 is SYDVKM in the germline V gene. CDR3 in DNA: TGTGCCAGCAGTTTATCGTCGGGACAGGGGACGAGCTACACCTTC. Its translation is CASSLSSGQGTSYTF.

The table lists this clone with a few counts. V and J are TRBV7-9 and TRBJ2-7; perhaps D is TRBD1 or TRBD2 (5 bases each). V lost 5 bases and J 2 bases, leaving 13 bases between the germline ends. Germline V lookup: CDR1 SEHNR, CDR2 FQNEAQ (reference sequence). This CDR3 comprises 14 residues. CDR3 protein: CASSRDLGTYEQYF. CDR3 coding DNA: TGTGCCAGCAGCCGGGACCTGGGGACCTACGAGCAGTACTTC.

The V call is TRBV25-1, the J call TRBJ2-7; 7 bases are shared with TRBD1. The V and J ends lost 8 bases and 2 bases, in that order; junction bases with no gene match: 6. The CDR3 consists of 13 residues. CDR1 is MGHDK and CDR2 is SYGVNS in the germline V gene. As DNA, the CDR3 is TGTGCCAGCGATGATGACAGGGCCTACGAGCAGTACTTC. It yields the protein CASDDDRAYEQYF.

The chain links TRBV5-8 to TRBJ2-3, with TRBD1 matching over 7 bases. In germline, CDR1 is SGHTS, CDR2 YDEGEE. The CDR3 has 16 amino acids. After removal of 0 bases from V and 4 bases from J, the junction contained 8 bases not matched to a gene. The CDR3 region is CASSLEGRQGADTQYF. The CDR3 DNA sequence: TGTGCCAGCAGCTTGGAGGGTAGACAGGGAGCAGATACGCAGTATTTT.

The chain carries TRBV10-3 and TRBJ1-5; possible D gene TRBD1, 5 bases. The CDR3 loop spans 16 amino acids. The V and J ends lost 0 bases and 5 bases respectively, with 14 bases between them. Germline V CDR1 and CDR2: ENHRY, SYGVKD. The CDR3 sequence: CAISESMRGADQPQHF. DNA of the CDR3: TGTGCCATCAGTGAGTCCATGAGAGGGGCCGATCAGCCCCAGCATTTT.